A single sample gave rise to the 9 T cell receptor beta chains below, sequenced in a study of cytomegalovirus exposure and HLA in healthy donors. The method was immunoSEQ multiplex PCR; TCRdb's version includes in-frame clones alone and lacks a portion of them. The table records 60,000 or so clones, around 90% of them present only once. What was sequenced was PBMCs. The origin of the receptors is a man in his late teens or twenties in good health and CMV-seronegative.

The chain couples TRBV4-2 to TRBJ1-3, with TRBD1 matching over 7 bases. CDR3 length equals 17 residues. Trimming removed 1 base from V and 0 bases from J; junction bases left unmatched: 6. Germline V CDR1 and CDR2: LGHNA, YNFKEQ. The CDR3, as DNA: TGTGCCAGCAGCCAAGGTACAGGGGAAATCTCTGGAAACACCATATATTTT. Protein sequence: CASSQGTGEISGNTIYF.

This sequence joins TRBV13 and TRBJ2-1; TRBD2 aligns across 12 bases. CDR1 is PRHDT, CDR2 FYEKMQ, per germline (reference sequence). The V and J ends lost 0 bases and 1 base, in that order; junction bases with no gene match: 7. The CDR3 has 19 amino acids. The CDR3 region has the DNA TGTGCCAGCAGCTTAGGGCCTAGCGGGAGGGCCCGGTCCTACAATGAGCAGTTCTTC. This gives the protein CASSLGPSGRARSYNEQFF.

The V and J genes are TRBV5-8 and TRBJ2-7; D is uncertain. The CDR3 has 15 amino acids. The germline V gene encodes CDR1 SGHTS and CDR2 YDEGEE. V lost 2 bases, J lost 1 base, and 13 bases lay in between. CDR3 nucleotide sequence: TGTGCCAGCAGCTTAAACCCCCAGAGGTCCTACGAGCAGTACTTC. The encoded protein is CASSLNPQRSYEQYF.

V and J are TRBV14 and TRBJ2-1; 8 positions agree with TRBD1. Germline CDR1 SGHDN, CDR2 FVKESK. Germline trimming cut 3 bases from V and 0 bases from J; bases unmatched to any gene: 4. The CDR3 has 16 residues. The CDR3 DNA is TGTGCCAGCAGCCACTCCGGGACAGGCTCCTACAATGAGCAGTTCTTC. Amino acids: CASSHSGTGSYNEQFF.

The chain combines TRBV15 with TRBJ1-1; D is uncertain. The CDR3 has 14 residues. V was shortened by 0 bases and J by 4 bases, with 9 bases between the two germline ends. Germline V gene data show CDR1 as LNHNV and CDR2 as YYDKDF (reference sequence). CDR3 sequence reads: CATSRDPRGTEAFF. The DNA of the CDR3 is TGTGCCACCAGCAGAGATCCTCGGGGCACTGAAGCTTTCTTT.

This clone came up once. The chain uses TRBV7-6 and TRBJ2-2; TRBD2 agrees at 9 bases. This CDR3 has 17 residues. After removal of 2 bases from V and 10 bases from J, the junction contained 14 bases not matched to a gene. Germline assignment: CDR1 SGHVS and CDR2 FNYEAQ. The CDR3 reads CASSLYPLAGANEELFF. The CDR3 region has the DNA TGTGCCAGCAGCTTATACCCTTTAGCGGGGGCGAACGAGGAGCTGTTTTTT.

The CDR3 reads CATSRDPVPNTEAFF. In DNA, the CDR3 is TGTGCCACCAGCAGAGATCCAGTTCCGAACACTGAAGCTTTCTTT. This chain connects TRBV15 to TRBJ1-1; D gene unclear. V lost 0 bases and J 1 base, leaving 9 bases between the germline ends. CDR1 LNHNV and CDR2 YYDKDF come from the germline V gene (reference sequence). The CDR3 has 15 amino acids.

The chain uses TRBV27 and TRBJ1-1; 7 bases match TRBD1. CDR1 and CDR2 (germline): MNHEY, SMNVEV (reference sequence). V lost 5 bases and J lost 1; bases outside the gene matches: 7. This CDR3 has 15 residues. The CDR3 DNA follows: TGTGCCAGCAGTCCGGAGACAGGGCCGAACACTGAAGCTTTCTTT. It is translated as CASSPETGPNTEAFF.

The chain couples TRBV19 to TRBJ1-5; D is possibly TRBD1 (6 bases). V was clipped by 6 bases and J by 3 bases, with 9 bases between them. This CDR3 comprises 13 residues. Germline CDR1 reads LNHDA; CDR2 reads SQIVND (reference sequence). The CDR3 nucleotides are TGTGCCAGTAGCCAGGGGTACAATCAGCCCCAGCATTTT. Protein sequence: CASSQGYNQPQHF.